These 22 T cell receptor beta chains were all obtained from the same sample, sequenced in a study of blood T cell repertoires in COVID-19. Measured with immunoSEQ multiplex PCR; TCRdb has only the in-frame clones, and not every one. The top ten clones hold around 5% of a sample with a few hundred thousand clones, roughly four fifths of them seen once. The sequenced material came from PBMCs or T cells enriched from blood (not recorded which). Receptor source: a woman in her 50s who had recovered from COVID-19.

The chain links TRBV3-1 (or the pseudogene TRBV3-2) to TRBJ1-3; D not certain. The CDR3 is 15 residues long. V lost 0 bases and J 0 bases, leaving 6 bases between the germline ends. From germline, CDR1 is LGHDT and CDR2 YNNKEL (reference sequence). The CDR3 protein is CASSQDAVSGNTIYF. As DNA, the CDR3 is TGTGCCAGCAGCCAAGATGCGGTCTCTGGAAACACCATATATTTT.

V gene TRBV7-2 combines with J gene TRBJ1-1, with 8 bases matching TRBD1. The CDR3 has 15 amino acids. Germline lookup yields CDR1 SGHTA and CDR2 FQGNSA. The V segment lost 0 bases and the J segment 8 bases; nucleotides outside the gene matches: 8. The CDR3 nucleotides are TGTGCCAGCAGCTTAGCCGCCGGACAGGGCAAAGAAGCTTTCTTT. This sequence encodes CASSLAAGQGKEAFF.

V is TRBV6-2 or TRBV6-3 and J is TRBJ2-1; 10 bases match TRBD2. CDR3 length: 13 residues. Per germline, CDR1 MNHEY and CDR2 SVGEGT. The V segment lost 6 bases and the J segment 9 bases; nucleotides outside the gene matches: 5. CDR3 sequence reads: CASSSGTSVEQFF. DNA of the CDR3: TGTGCCAGCAGCTCCGGGACTAGCGTTGAGCAGTTCTTC.

This chain connects TRBV29-1 to TRBJ1-5; TRBD1 aligns across 11 bases. Germline V gene data show CDR1 as SQVTM and CDR2 as ANQGSEA. With V trimmed by 6 bases and J by 1 base, 8 bases remained unmatched. This CDR3 spans 16 amino acids. The CDR3 DNA sequence: TGCAGCGTGGGGGGACAGGGGGTCGAGAGCAATCAGCCCCAGCATTTT. This gives the protein CSVGGQGVESNQPQHF. Supplemented by reference TRBV29-1 and TRBJ1-5, the full variable domain reads SAVISQKPSRDICQRGTSLTIQCQVDSQVTMMFWYRQQPGQSLTLIATANQGSEATYESGFVIDKFPISRPNLTFSTLTVSNMSPEDSSIYLCSVGGQGVESNQPQHFGDGTRLSIL.

The J gene is TRBJ1-1, the V gene TRBV6-2 or TRBV6-3; weak D call: TRBD1 (5 bases). Between the trimmed V and J ends, which lost 6 bases and 5 bases, there was a span of 16 bases. The CDR3 is made up of 14 amino acids. The V gene's germline CDR1 is MNHEY and CDR2 SVGEGT. This CDR3 is CASSRGVGRTEAFF. CDR3 nucleotides: TGTGCCAGCAGCCGAGGGGTGGGGAGGACTGAAGCTTTCTTT.

This chain connects TRBV21-1 to TRBJ2-3; the D call TRBD1 from the table was never checked on the DNA. TRBV21-1 is noted as a pseudogene. This CDR3 region has 17 residues. The CDR3 coding sequence is TGTGCCCTCCCCCTCGGGGGACAGGGTCGATCAACAGATACGCAGTATTTT. It translates to CALPLGGQGRSTDTQYF.

With respect to this clone: Other DNA sequences in this sample translate to the same CDR3. The chain is built from TRBV5-4 and TRBJ1-1; 7 bases are a match to TRBD1. Germline CDR1 SGHNT, CDR2 YYREEE (reference sequence). V lost 3 bases to trimming and J lost 4 bases; unmatched junction nucleotides: 0. The CDR3 loop spans 12 amino acids. The CDR3 reads CASSSGGTEAFF. The CDR3 coding sequence is TGTGCCAGCAGCTCAGGGGGCACTGAAGCTTTCTTT.

This clone has more than one count but fewer than ten. This chain connects TRBV9 to TRBJ1-1; 8 bases are a match to TRBD1. V shed 3 bases, J shed 6 bases, and the junction held 10 bases outside the gene matches. In germline, CDR1 is SGDLS, CDR2 YYNGEE. The CDR3 runs 15 residues. In DNA, the CDR3 is TGTGCCAGCAGCGGAGCAGGACAGGGAAGGGCTGAAGCTTTCTTT. Its protein is CASSGAGQGRAEAFF.

In this sample, this clone turned up a few times. The V gene is TRBV4-3, the J gene TRBJ2-3; 7 bases agree with TRBD2. CDR1 LGHNA and CDR2 YSLEER come from the germline V gene. V lost 0 bases and J lost 0; bases outside the gene matches: 6. The CDR3 extends over 17 amino acids. CDR3 residues: CASSQDRLALSTDTQYF. The CDR3 DNA reads as TGCGCCAGCAGCCAAGACCGACTAGCCCTGAGCACAGATACGCAGTATTTT.

The chain joins TRBV4-1 to TRBJ1-6; 9 nucleotides align to TRBD1. Germline-derived CDR1 and CDR2 are MGHRA and YSYEKL. V dropped 0 bases and J dropped 0; count of bases not matched to a gene: 9. This CDR3 contains 20 residues. This CDR3 is CASSQDPLTDRGSYNSPLHF. Written as DNA, the CDR3 is TGCGCCAGCAGCCAAGATCCCCTAACGGACAGGGGCTCCTATAATTCACCCCTCCACTTT.

The chain employs TRBV5-6 and TRBJ1-4; 8 bases map to TRBD1. CDR3 length: 15 amino acids. Germline V lookup: CDR1 SGHDT, CDR2 YYEEEE. With V trimmed by 4 bases and J by 6 bases, 8 bases remained unmatched. The CDR3 region is CASSGRTGSHEKLFF. CDR3 in DNA: TGTGCCAGCAGCGGGAGGACAGGGTCACATGAAAAACTGTTTTTT.

The chain joins TRBV7-9 to TRBJ2-7; 8 bases fit TRBD1. After removal of 10 bases from V and 4 bases from J, the junction contained 3 bases not matched to a gene. CDR1 is SEHNR, CDR2 FQNEAQ, per germline (reference sequence). The CDR3 consists of 11 residues. The DNA for the CDR3 is TGTGCCACACAGGGGGAATACGAGCAGTACTTC. Translated, it gives CATQGEYEQYF.

The rearrangement links TRBV7-3 to TRBJ2-3; D is possibly TRBD1 (5 bases). The germline gives CDR1 SGHTA, CDR2 FQGTGA. CDR3 length: 15 residues. Between the trimmed V and J ends, which lost 5 bases and 2 bases, there was a span of 14 bases. The CDR3 sequence is CASSPSPDNTDTQYF. DNA for the CDR3: TGTGCCAGCAGCCCCTCTCCGGACAACACAGATACGCAGTATTTT.

This chain connects TRBV5-8 to TRBJ2-1, with TRBD1 matching 8 bases. V trimming: 3 bases; J trimming: 7 bases; junction bases outside the gene matches: 9. The CDR3 length is 15 residues. Germline V CDR1 and CDR2: SGHTS, YDEGEE. The CDR3 loop reads CASSSPGQAGNEQFF. CDR3 coding DNA: TGTGCCAGCAGCTCCCCGGGACAGGCAGGAAATGAGCAGTTCTTC.

V usage is TRBV12-3 or TRBV12-4 and J usage is TRBJ2-1; 7 nucleotides match TRBD2. V lost 7 bases to trimming and J lost 4 bases; unmatched junction nucleotides: 4. This CDR3 is built from 13 residues. CDR3 amino acids: CASKASGYNEQFF. The DNA of the CDR3 is TGTGCCAGCAAGGCTAGCGGTTACAATGAGCAGTTCTTC.

V gene TRBV4-1 combines with J gene TRBJ1-1; 9 positions match TRBD1. The ends lost 2 bases at V and 0 bases at J; junction bases unmatched: 10. The CDR3 totals 18 residues. Germline CDR1 is MGHRA and CDR2 is YSYEKL. This CDR3 is CASSQLTLGTGMNTEAFF. The CDR3 coding sequence is TGCGCCAGCAGCCAACTAACTCTAGGGACAGGGATGAACACTGAAGCTTTCTTT.

V is TRBV9 and J is TRBJ2-3; maybe TRBD2 (7 bases). V lost 7 bases and J 0 bases, leaving 18 bases between the germline ends. Per the germline V gene, CDR1 is SGDLS and CDR2 is YYNGEE. The CDR3 runs 16 residues. The CDR3 DNA follows: TGTGCCAGCGAACCCTTGGGGGGGGCCAGCACAGATACGCAGTATTTT. Residues: CASEPLGGASTDTQYF.

The rearrangement joins TRBV6-5 to TRBJ1-1; no firm D call. Germline V gene sequence: CDR1 MNHEY, CDR2 SVGAGI. This CDR3 contains 12 residues. The CDR3 sequence is CVAAREGPEAFF. CDR3 nucleotide sequence: TGTGTCGCGGCGAGGGAGGGCCCTGAAGCTTTCTTT.

The genes are TRBV28 and TRBJ2-7; D perhaps matches TRBD1 (6 bases). The CDR3 covers 15 residues. Germline values: CDR1 MDHEN, CDR2 SYDVKM. V lost 4 bases to trimming and J lost 2 bases, with 15 bases between them. CDR3 in DNA: TGTGCCAGCAGTTCCAACCGGGACATCGCCTACGAGCAGTACTTC. This gives the protein CASSSNRDIAYEQYF.

The V call is TRBV3-1 (or the pseudogene TRBV3-2), the J call TRBJ1-1; D unclear. The CDR3 consists of 13 residues. Germline V gene data show CDR1 as LGHDT and CDR2 as YNNKEL (reference sequence). The ends were cut back, 2 bases at V and 3 bases at J, with 7 bases in the middle. The CDR3 loop reads CASSQIQYTEAFF. DNA of the CDR3: TGTGCCAGCAGCCAAATTCAGTACACTGAAGCTTTCTTT.

The V call is TRBV27, the J call TRBJ2-1; D is possibly TRBD1 (6 bases). Germline loops: CDR1 MNHEY, CDR2 SMNVEV (reference sequence). V was cut by 8 bases and J by 9 bases, with 14 bases left in between. CDR3 size: 12 residues. The CDR3 protein is CASEKGVGEQFF. CDR3 DNA sequence: TGTGCCAGCGAGAAGGGGGTTGGTGAGCAGTTCTTC.

The chain joins TRBV29-1 to TRBJ2-1, with D perhaps TRBD2 (6 bases). This CDR3 contains 17 residues. V gave up 4 bases and J gave up 3 bases, with 22 bases separating them. Germline V lookup: CDR1 SQVTM, CDR2 ANQGSEA. For the CDR3, the DNA is TGCAGCGTTGTGTTAGACGTTCGGGGGAGGCACTACAATGAGCAGTTCTTC. As protein: CSVVLDVRGRHYNEQFF.